This T cell receptor (beta chain) was observed in a study of T cell responses to AZD1222 COVID-19 vaccine. Repertoires were generated with immunoSEQ multiplex PCR, while TCRdb's copy carries only in-frame clones and drops some. The sample includes approximately 190,000 clones, 85% to 95% of them seen just once. Turning to this clone: No antigen is known for it.

Broader study findings: Repertoires were collected only later (after the peak T cell response had occurred). Per reports, nearly half of all spike-specific TCRs target regions that are unmutated in variants.

The receptor was isolated from an adult in good health. The input for sequencing was peripheral blood, taken on day 0 of AZD1222 vaccination.

Here the CDR3 DNA reads TGTGCCACCAGCACCGGGGACAGTAATATAATCTATGGCTACACCTTC. The encoded protein is CATSTGDSNIIYGYTF. V gene TRBV15 combines with J gene TRBJ1-2; TRBD1 matches 7 bases. CDR1 and CDR2 (germline): LNHNV, YYDKDF (reference sequence). After removal of 4 bases from V and 4 bases from J, the junction contained 12 bases not matched to a gene. The CDR3 loop spans 16 amino acids.